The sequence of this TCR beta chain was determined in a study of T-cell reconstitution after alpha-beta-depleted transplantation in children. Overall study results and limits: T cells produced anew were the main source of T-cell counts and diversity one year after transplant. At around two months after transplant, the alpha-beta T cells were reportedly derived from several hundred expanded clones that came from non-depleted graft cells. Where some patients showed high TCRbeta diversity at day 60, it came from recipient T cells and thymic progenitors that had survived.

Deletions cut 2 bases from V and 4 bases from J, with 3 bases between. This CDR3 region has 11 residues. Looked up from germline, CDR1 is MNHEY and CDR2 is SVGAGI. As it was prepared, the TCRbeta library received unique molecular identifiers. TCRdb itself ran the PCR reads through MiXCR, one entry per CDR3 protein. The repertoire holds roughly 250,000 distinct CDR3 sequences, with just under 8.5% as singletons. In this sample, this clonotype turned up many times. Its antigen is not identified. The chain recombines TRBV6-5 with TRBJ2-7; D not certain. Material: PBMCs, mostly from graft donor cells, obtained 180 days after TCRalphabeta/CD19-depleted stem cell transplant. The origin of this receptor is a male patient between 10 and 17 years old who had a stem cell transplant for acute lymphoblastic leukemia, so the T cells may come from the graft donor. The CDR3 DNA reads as TGTGCCAGCAGTTACCAGTACGAGCAGTACTTC. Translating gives CASSYQYEQYF.